The rows below give T cell receptor beta chains drawn from one sample of a study of T cells in Graves' hyperthyroidism and ophthalmopathy. TCRdb itself ran the multiplex PCR reads through MiXCR, one entry per CDR3 protein. The sample yields hundreds of thousands of distinct CDR3 sequences, approximately 14% seen once. Sequencing was performed on blood. These receptors originate from a woman aged 18-29 years with Graves' hyperthyroidism. CDR3s include the opening cysteine and the closing phenylalanine or tryptophan. A D gene is named only where the DNA matches it firmly. Not every row has a clone size; where given, it reads once, few, many or a size class.

>TRBD1|TRBJ1-4|few|TRBV20-1
CSARGQRLFF
TGCAGTGCTAGGGGACAGAGACTGTTTTTT
>NA|TRBJ2-7|NA|TRBV7-2
CASSLATGTTYEQYF
TGTGCCAGCAGCTTGGCCACAGGGACGACCTACGAGCAGTACTTC
>NA|TRBJ1-2|few|TRBV29-1
CSAQGGDGYTF
TGCAGCGCCCAAGGGGGAGATGGCTACACCTTC
>TRBD2|TRBJ2-1|many|TRBV5-8
CASSWTTSGEQFF
TGTGCCAGCAGCTGGACGACTAGCGGAGAGCAGTTCTTC
>NA|TRBJ2-2|NA|TRBV20-1
CSAIDRNTGELSF
TGCAGTGCTATAGATAGGAACACCGGGGAGCTGTCTTTT
>NA|TRBJ2-1|NA|TRBV18
CASSPRDALGNEQFF
TGTGCCAGCTCACCAAGGGACGCCTTAGGGAATGAGCAGTTCTTC
>NA|TRBJ1-2|NA|TRBV15
CATSRGAPLTGGYTF
TGTGCCACCAGCAGAGGAGCCCCCCTGACGGGAGGCTACACCTTC
>NA|TRBJ2-1|few|TRBV9
CASSVWEAGSYNEQFF
TGTGCCAGCAGCGTATGGGAAGCGGGCTCATACAATGAGCAGTTCTTC
>TRBD2|TRBJ2-5|NA|TRBV6-1
CASSEGWGGEETQYF
TGTGCCAGCAGTGAGGGGTGGGGGGGGGAAGAGACCCAGTACTTC
>NA|TRBJ2-7|few|TRBV7-9
CASGRAGAGYEQYF
TGTGCCAGCGGCAGGGCTGGGGCAGGCTACGAGCAGTACTTC
>NA|TRBJ2-3|many|TRBV3-1
CASSPRESTDTQYF
TGTGCCAGCAGCCCCCGGGAGAGCACAGATACGCAGTATTTT
>TRBD2|TRBJ2-4|many|TRBV28
CASSLRGAQNIQYF
TGTGCCAGCAGTTTGCGGGGGGCACAAAACATTCAGTACTTC
>TRBD2|TRBJ2-1|many|TRBV20-1
CSATGGRSYNEQFF
TGCAGTGCTACTGGCGGGAGGAGCTACAATGAGCAGTTCTTC
>NA|TRBJ2-3|many|TRBV18
CASSPPWGTDTQYF
TGTGCCAGCTCACCACCCTGGGGGACAGATACGCAGTATTTT
>NA|TRBJ2-1|many|TRBV3-1
CASSQENRLEQFF
TGTGCCAGCAGCCAAGAGAATAGACTAGAGCAGTTCTTC
>TRBD1|TRBJ2-7|many|TRBV11-2
CASSFRQGIGEQYF
TGTGCCAGCAGCTTCAGACAGGGTATTGGCGAGCAGTACTTC
>NA|TRBJ1-3|NA|TRBV5-1
CASSLELGANTIYF
TGCGCCAGCAGCTTGGAACTGGGAGCGAACACCATATATTTT
>NA|TRBJ2-7|few|TRBV12-3/TRBV12-4
CASSFWGKDEQYF
TGTGCCAGCAGTTTCTGGGGGAAAGACGAGCAGTACTTC
>TRBD2|TRBJ2-7|many|TRBV7-2
CASSNGASGRYEQYF
TGTGCCAGCAGCAATGGAGCTAGCGGACGGTACGAGCAGTACTTC
>NA|TRBJ2-3|few|TRBV7-9
CASSLPASVDTQYF
TGTGCCAGCAGCTTGCCAGCGTCGGTAGATACGCAGTATTTT
>TRBD2|TRBJ2-1|NA|TRBV5-1
CASSLLAGERYNEQFF
TGTGCCAGCAGCTTGCTGGCGGGGGAAAGATACAATGAGCAGTTCTTC
>TRBD1|TRBJ1-6|NA|TRBV4-3
CASSQDRGSSPLHF
TGCGCCAGCAGCCAGGACAGGGGGAGTTCACCCCTCCACTTT
>TRBD1|TRBJ2-1|many|TRBV7-8
CASSVTGGKYNEQFF
TGTGCCAGCAGCGTGACAGGGGGTAAATACAATGAGCAGTTCTTC
>NA|TRBJ2-1|many|TRBV28
CASRARVSEQFF
TGTGCCAGCAGGGCCCGGGTTTCTGAGCAGTTCTTC
>NA|TRBJ2-1|NA|TRBV9
CASSVDSGGYNEQFF
TGTGCCAGCAGCGTAGATAGCGGAGGGTACAATGAGCAGTTCTTC
>NA|TRBJ2-1|NA|TRBV9
CASSVDSEVQNSEQFF
TGTGCCAGCAGCGTAGACTCGGAGGTGCAGAACAGTGAGCAGTTCTTC
>NA|TRBJ2-1|many|TRBV12-3/TRBV12-4
CASSLGPRGYNEQFF
TGTGCCAGCAGTTTGGGACCCAGGGGTTACAATGAGCAGTTCTTC
>NA|TRBJ1-1|once|TRBV20-1
CSASDGQNTEAFF
TGCAGTGCTAGCGACGGACAGAACACTGAAGCTTTCTTT